This T cell receptor (beta chain) was sequenced during a study of CD8 T cells in ankylosing spondylitis. TCRdb recomputed calls from the 5' RACE reads with MiXCR, one row per CDR3 protein. Here the sample spans about 110,000 distinct CDR3 sequences, 24% being singletons. Only a few counts were recorded for this clonotype. The CDR3 spans 12 residues. Trimming shortened V by 5 bases and J by 0 bases, and 7 bases separated the two germline ends. Germline V lookup: CDR1 DFQATT, CDR2 SNEGSKA (reference sequence). The clonotype comes from a male donor with ankylosing spondylitis. This chain joins TRBV20-1 and TRBJ2-5; perhaps TRBD1 as D (5 bases). Sequenced sample: synovial fluid, either unsorted or a sorted T cell fraction (not recorded which). The CDR3 is CSADSDQETQYF. The CDR3, as DNA: TGCAGTGCTGACAGCGACCAAGAGACCCAGTACTTC.